The 25 T cell receptor beta chains below all came from one sample that was sequenced in a study of breast tumors, draining lymph nodes, adjacent tissues. TCRdb reprocessed the multiplex PCR reads with MiXCR, giving one entry per CDR3 protein. Of 170,000 or so distinct CDR3 sequences in the sample, about 30% were seen once. The lymph nodes were axillary draining lymph nodes from breast cancer patients. Sequences were obtained from axillary lymph node tissue. These receptors all come from a female donor with breast cancer. Some clones in this sample may be carry-over from other donors' samples.

This clonotype was observed at least ten times. The chain is built from TRBV29-1 and TRBJ1-2, with TRBD1 as a possible D gene (5 bases). With 3 bases removed from V and 2 bases from J, the gap between germline ends came to 13 bases. In germline, CDR1 is SQVTM, CDR2 ANQGSEA. CDR3 length equals 14 residues. This CDR3 reads CSVEGGGGNYGYTF. The CDR3 region has the DNA TGCAGCGTTGAGGGTGGGGGGGGAAACTATGGCTACACCTTC.

This chain connects TRBV30 to TRBJ1-6, with D possibly being TRBD1 (5 bases). CDR3 length equals 15 residues. CDR1 and CDR2 from the germline V gene are GTSNPN and SVGIG (reference sequence). V lost 3 bases, J lost 0 bases, and 9 bases lay in between. CDR3 sequence: CAWRQESSYNSPLHF. The CDR3 coding sequence is TGTGCCTGGAGACAGGAGAGCTCCTATAATTCACCCCTCCACTTT.

This clonotype appeared many times. J is TRBJ2-3 and V is TRBV3-2. TRBV3-2 is listed as a pseudogene. The CDR3 spans 15 residues. The CDR3 nucleotides are TGTGCCAGCAGCCAAGAAAGGTGGAGTACAGATACGCAGTATTTT. This translates into CASSQERWSTDTQYF.

This clonotype showed up many times. At one end the junction does not follow the germline gene, possibly because of a read error. This rearrangement joins TRBV12-3 or TRBV12-4 to TRBJ1-2; no clear D gene. This CDR3 contains 12 residues. CDR3 region: CASSLAGSGYTF. The DNA of the CDR3 is TGTGCCAGCAGCTTAGCAGGTTCTGGCTACACCTTC.

A word on this clonotype: The germline gene is not matched at one end of the junction; a read error may be the cause. This chain connects TRBV7-2 to TRBJ2-7; D ambiguous. The CDR3 is 14 residues long. Germline V CDR1 and CDR2: SGHTA, FQGNSA. This CDR3 is CASSLVAAFYERYF. The DNA for the CDR3 is TGTGCCAGCAGCTTAGTGGCAGCCTTCTACGAGCGGTACTTC.

This clonotype occurred many times. The genes are TRBV20-1 and TRBJ2-3; D possibly corresponds to TRBD1 (6 bases). Trimming removed 2 bases at V and 0 bases at J, with 12 bases between. The CDR3 sequence is 15 residues long. The germline gives CDR1 DFQATT, CDR2 SNEGSKA (reference sequence). The CDR3 reads CSARPTGKSTDTQYF. The CDR3 bases are TGCAGTGCTAGACCTACAGGGAAAAGCACAGATACGCAGTATTTT.

This clonotype was recorded many times. This chain links TRBV9 with TRBJ2-1; 12 positions match TRBD2. The germline gives CDR1 SGDLS, CDR2 YYNGEE. The CDR3 sequence is 14 residues long. V gave up 3 bases and J gave up 7 bases; unmatched junction bases: 2. The CDR3 protein is CASSGLAGVNEQFF. The CDR3 coding sequence is TGTGCCAGCAGCGGACTAGCGGGGGTGAATGAGCAGTTCTTC.

The chain is built from TRBV18 and TRBJ2-3, with 8 bases aligning to TRBD2. The CDR3 covers 17 residues. Germline V lookup: CDR1 KGHSH, CDR2 LQKENI. V was pared by 3 bases and J by 0 bases, with 8 bases of the junction left unmatched. In DNA, the CDR3 is TGTGCCAGCTCACCTCCCCGGGAGGGCCCTAGCACAGATACGCAGTATTTT. Its translation is CASSPPREGPSTDTQYF.

This clonotype was seen repeatedly, ten times or more. This chain connects TRBV7-6 to TRBJ2-1; TRBD1 or TRBD2 may be the D gene (5 bases each). V lost 4 bases, J lost 8 bases, and 21 bases lay in between. The CDR3 consists of 16 residues. Germline CDR1 is SGHVS and CDR2 is FNYEAQ. CDR3 in amino acids: CASSWSVAGASDEQFF. The CDR3, as DNA: TGTGCCAGCAGCTGGTCGGTTGCCGGGGCCTCGGATGAGCAGTTCTTC. Complete variable domain (other parts from reference TRBV7-6 and TRBJ2-1): GAGVSQSPRYKVTKRGQDVALRCDPISGHVSLYWYRQALGQGPEFLTYFNYEAQQDKSGLPNDRFSAERPEGSISTLTIQRTEQRDSAMYRCASSWSVAGASDEQFFGPGTRLTVL.

This clonotype has at least ten counts. V and J are TRBV29-1 and TRBJ2-1; D is perhaps TRBD1 or TRBD2 (5 bases each). Trimming removed 4 bases from V and 1 base from J, with 14 bases in between. This CDR3 comprises 15 residues. Germline CDR1 and CDR2: SQVTM and ANQGSEA. This chain's CDR3 is CSVAGSDSSYNEQFF. The DNA of the CDR3 is TGCAGCGTTGCAGGGAGTGACTCTTCCTACAATGAGCAGTTCTTC.

V gene TRBV7-2 combines with J gene TRBJ1-2; TRBD1 is a possible D gene (6 bases). CDR3 length: 13 amino acids. The germline gives CDR1 SGHTA, CDR2 FQGNSA. Trimming pared 1 base from V and 8 bases from J, leaving 11 bases between. CDR3 in amino acids: CASSLVTGKGYTF. CDR3 coding DNA: TGTGCCAGCAGCTTAGTTACAGGGAAGGGCTACACCTTC. The variable domain in full, completed from reference TRBV7-2 and TRBJ1-2, reads GAGVSQSPSNKVTEKGKDVELRCDPISGHTALYWYRQSLGQGLEFLIYFQGNSAPDKSGLPSDRFSAERTGGSVSTLTIQRTQQEDSAVYLCASSLVTGKGYTFGSGTRLTVV.

In its sample, this clonotype was seen many times. This chain connects TRBV19 to TRBJ2-2, with D unresolved. Trimming stripped 6 bases from V and 3 bases from J, with 8 bases between. In germline, CDR1 is LNHDA, CDR2 SQIVND (reference sequence). CDR3 length equals 13 residues. The CDR3 DNA reads as TGTGCCAGTAGCCAAGGTGACACCGGGGAGCTGTTTTTT. This gives the protein CASSQGDTGELFF.

DNA for the CDR3: TGTGCCAGCAGTGAGGAGACCGGTGGGGCCAACGTCCTGACTTTC. The encoded protein is CASSEETGGANVLTF. V usage is TRBV2 and J usage is TRBJ2-6; no reliable D call. Per the germline V gene, CDR1 is SNHLY and CDR2 is FYNNEI. Trimming pared 3 bases from V and 3 bases from J, leaving 9 bases between. The CDR3 totals 15 residues.

This clonotype appeared many times. The J gene is TRBJ2-5, the V gene TRBV25-1; 10 bases map to TRBD1. The V gene's germline CDR1 is MGHDK and CDR2 SYGVNS. The CDR3 has 14 amino acids. V trimming: 1 base; J trimming: 5 bases; junction bases outside the gene matches: 1. In nucleotides, the CDR3 is TGTGCCAGCAGTGAATGGACAGGGGGGGAGACCCAGTACTTC. It encodes CASSEWTGGETQYF.

This chain uses TRBV10-3 with TRBJ2-6; tentatively, D is TRBD2 (6 bases). This CDR3 region has 12 residues. The V gene's germline CDR1 is ENHRY and CDR2 SYGVKD. V was pared by 3 bases and J by 11 bases, with 8 bases between. The CDR3 region is CAISEGGDVLTF. CDR3 bases: TGTGCCATCAGTGAAGGCGGGGACGTCCTGACTTTC.

There are a few counts of this clonotype. This could be a read error, since a much larger clone is one nucleotide away. Without the conserved terminal phenylalanine or tryptophan, this CDR3 likely stems from a read error. The rearrangement links TRBV11-3 to TRBJ1-6; no clear D. Germline CDR1 and CDR2: SGHNT and YENEEA. Trimming shortened V by 5 bases and J by 0 bases, and 11 bases separated the two germline ends. The CDR3 totals 16 residues. The CDR3 here is CASSAPRSSYNSPLHL. CDR3 in DNA: TGTGCCAGCAGCGCCCCGCGGAGCTCCTATAATTCACCCCTCCACCTT.

This clonotype was detected many times. The chain joins TRBV11-2 to TRBJ2-1, with TRBD2 matching 9 bases. This CDR3 comprises 14 residues. Trimming at V came to 0 bases and at J to 10 bases, leaving 4 bases not matched to a gene. Germline assignment: CDR1 SGHAT and CDR2 FQNNGV. CDR3 region: CASSLDQAGGEQFF. The CDR3 DNA follows: TGTGCCAGCAGCTTAGATCAAGCGGGAGGAGAGCAGTTCTTC. The full variable domain, in which reference TRBV11-2 and TRBJ2-1 provide the parts outside the CDR3, is EAGVAQSPRYKIIEKRQSVAFWCNPISGHATLYWYQQILGQGPKLLIQFQNNGVVDDSQLPKDRFSAERLKGVDSTLKIQPAKLEDSAVYLCASSLDQAGGEQFFGPGTRLTVL.

This clonotype was seen many times. The CDR3 nucleotides read TGCAGTGCTAGTGGGGCCGGGGGCTACACCTTC. Residues: CSASGAGGYTF. V and J are TRBV20-1 and TRBJ1-2; D possibly corresponds to TRBD1 (5 bases). V was cut by 3 bases and J by 8 bases, with 10 bases left in between. The CDR3 totals 11 residues. The germline gives CDR1 DFQATT, CDR2 SNEGSKA (reference sequence).

The rearrangement links TRBV12-3 or TRBV12-4 to TRBJ2-7; D remains unclear. Trimming took off 10 bases at V and 3 bases at J, with 16 bases between the two ends. The CDR3 loop spans 13 amino acids. The CDR3 region is CATTVGESYEQYF. In nucleotides, the CDR3 is TGTGCCACAACAGTCGGAGAAAGCTACGAGCAGTACTTC.

As regards this clonotype: A much larger clonotype is one base distant, so this may be a read error. This chain uses TRBV5-4 with TRBJ2-5, with 8 nucleotides matching TRBD2. CDR3 length: 15 residues. After removal of 0 bases from V and 7 bases from J, the junction contained 8 bases not matched to a gene. Germline CDR1 and CDR2: SGHNT and YYREEE (reference sequence). DNA for the CDR3: TGTGCCAGCAGCTTGGCGGTGGCGGGGGGAGGGACCCAGTACTTC. It is translated as CASSLAVAGGGTQYF.

This clonotype was detected only a few times. The gene calls are TRBV28 and TRBJ2-7, with a tentative D call TRBD1 (7 bases). Trimming stripped 3 bases from V and 2 bases from J, with 11 bases between. The CDR3 has 14 amino acids. The V gene's germline CDR1 is MDHEN and CDR2 SYDVKM. CDR3 nucleotides: TGTGCCAGCAGTTTCGGGGGACAGCCCTACGAGCAGTACTTC. Translation: CASSFGGQPYEQYF.

In its sample, this clonotype was seen a few times. A much bigger clone sits one base away, suggesting this may be a read error. The chain carries TRBV20-1 and TRBJ2-7; D perhaps matches TRBD2 (7 bases). CDR1 DFQATT and CDR2 SNEGSKA come from the germline V gene (reference sequence). This CDR3 has 14 amino acids. V was cut by 2 bases and J by 6 bases, with 17 bases left in between. CDR3 sequence: CSARPFAGASEQYF. In DNA form, the CDR3 reads TGCAGTGCTAGACCCTTTGCGGGGGCCTCCGAGCAGTACTTC.

This clonotype appeared a few times. The chain links TRBV6-1 to TRBJ2-1; 11 bases agree with TRBD1. Germline V gene data show CDR1 as MNHNS and CDR2 as SASEGT. The CDR3 length is 14 residues. V lost 4 bases to trimming and J lost 8 bases; unmatched junction nucleotides: 4. This CDR3 is CASSAWTGGDEQFF. The CDR3 nucleotides read TGTGCCAGCAGTGCCTGGACAGGGGGCGATGAGCAGTTCTTC.

This clonotype was seen many times. The chain uses TRBV6-1 and TRBJ2-6; 10 bases match TRBD1. CDR1 MNHNS and CDR2 SASEGT come from the germline V gene. CDR3 size: 18 residues. Trimming took 2 bases from V and 2 from J; bases not matched to a gene: 6. CDR3 nucleotides: TGTGCCAGCAGTGAAACGGACAGGGGGGAGACTGGGGCCAACGTCCTGACTTTC. Translating it yields CASSETDRGETGANVLTF.

This clonotype has at least ten counts. V usage is TRBV7-2 and J usage is TRBJ2-3; maybe TRBD2 (6 bases). Germline V gives CDR1 SGHTA, CDR2 FQGNSA. The ends were cut back, 3 bases at V and 2 bases at J, with 15 bases in the middle. This CDR3 is built from 16 residues. CDR3 region: CASSFLGGVTTDTQYF. CDR3 bases: TGTGCCAGCAGCTTTCTCGGCGGGGTTACCACAGATACGCAGTATTTT.